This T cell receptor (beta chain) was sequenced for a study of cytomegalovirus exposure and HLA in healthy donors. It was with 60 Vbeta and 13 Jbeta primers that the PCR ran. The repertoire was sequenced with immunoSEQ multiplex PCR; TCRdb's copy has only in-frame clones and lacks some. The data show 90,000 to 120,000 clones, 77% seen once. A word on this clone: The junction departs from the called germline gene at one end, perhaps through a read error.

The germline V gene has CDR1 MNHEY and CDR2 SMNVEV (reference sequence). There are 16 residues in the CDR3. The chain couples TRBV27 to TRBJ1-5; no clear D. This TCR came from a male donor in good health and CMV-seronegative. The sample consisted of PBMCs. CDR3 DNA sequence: TGTGCCAGCAGCTCCTCCTTGGCCCCCAGCGGTCAGCTCCAGCATTTT. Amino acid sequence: CASSSSLAPSGQLQHF.